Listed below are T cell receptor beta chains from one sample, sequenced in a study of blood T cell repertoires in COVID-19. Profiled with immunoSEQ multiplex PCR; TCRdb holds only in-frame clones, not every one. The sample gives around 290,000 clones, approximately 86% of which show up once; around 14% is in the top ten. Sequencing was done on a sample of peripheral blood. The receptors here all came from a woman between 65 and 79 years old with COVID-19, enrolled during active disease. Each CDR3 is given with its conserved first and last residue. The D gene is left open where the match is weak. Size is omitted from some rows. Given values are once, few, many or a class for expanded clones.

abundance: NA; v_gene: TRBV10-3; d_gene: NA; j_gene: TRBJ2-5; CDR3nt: TGTGCCAGCTCTCAGGGCTTAGAGACCCAGTACTTC; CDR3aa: CASSQGLETQYF
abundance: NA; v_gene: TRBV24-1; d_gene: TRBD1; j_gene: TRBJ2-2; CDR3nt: TGTGCCACCCGGGACAGGGACACCGGGGAGCTGTTTTTT; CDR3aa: CATRDRDTGELFF
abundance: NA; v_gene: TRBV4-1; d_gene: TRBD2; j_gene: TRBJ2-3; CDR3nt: TGCGCCAGCAGCCCCCAGCGGGGGGGCACAGATACGCAGTATTTT; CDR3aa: CASSPQRGGTDTQYF
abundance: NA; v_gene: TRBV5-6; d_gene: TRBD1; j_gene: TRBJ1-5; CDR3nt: TGTGCCAGCAGTTGGGACAGTCGATGGGATCAGCCCCAGCATTTT; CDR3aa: CASSWDSRWDQPQHF
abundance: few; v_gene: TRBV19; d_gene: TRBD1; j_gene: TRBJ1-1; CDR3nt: TGTGCCAGTAGTATATCAGGGGGGACCACTGAAGCTTTCTTT; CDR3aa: CASSISGGTTEAFF
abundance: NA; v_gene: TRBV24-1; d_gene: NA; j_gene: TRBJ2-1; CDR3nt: TGTGCCACCAGTGATGCCAGGGGCCGCAATGAGCAGTTCTTC; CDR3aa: CATSDARGRNEQFF
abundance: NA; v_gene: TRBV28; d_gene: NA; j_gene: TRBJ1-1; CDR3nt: TGTGCCAGCAGTTCCCCAAGTCTTTCTACAGGTGAAGCTTTCTTT; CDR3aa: CASSSPSLSTGEAFF
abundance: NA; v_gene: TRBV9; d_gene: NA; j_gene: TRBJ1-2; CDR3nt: TGTGCCAGCAGCGTAGGTCTCGGGACTACCCCCTATGGGTACACCTTC; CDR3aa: CASSVGLGTTPYGYTF
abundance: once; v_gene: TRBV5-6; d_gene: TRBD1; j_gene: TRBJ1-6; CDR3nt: TGTGCCAGCAGCCCGACAGGGGTTTCACCCCTCCACTTT; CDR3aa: CASSPTGVSPLHF
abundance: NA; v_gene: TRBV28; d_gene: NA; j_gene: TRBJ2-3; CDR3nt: TGTGCCAGCAGTATCCTTACAGGAGATACGCAGTATTTT; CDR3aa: CASSILTGDTQYF
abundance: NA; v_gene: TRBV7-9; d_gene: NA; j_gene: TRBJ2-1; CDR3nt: TGTGCCAGCAGCCCGGTGGGGGGGCGTTACAATGAGCAGTTCTTC; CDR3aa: CASSPVGGRYNEQFF
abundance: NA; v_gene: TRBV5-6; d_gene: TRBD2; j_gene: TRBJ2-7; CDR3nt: TGTGCCAGCAGCCTTGGCGGGGGGCTTCCCTACGAGCAGTACTTC; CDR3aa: CASSLGGGLPYEQYF
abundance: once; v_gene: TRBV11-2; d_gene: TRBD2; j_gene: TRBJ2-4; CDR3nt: TGTGCCAGCAGCCCGGGGGGGCCGTCCAAAAACATTCAGTACTTC; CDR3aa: CASSPGGPSKNIQYF
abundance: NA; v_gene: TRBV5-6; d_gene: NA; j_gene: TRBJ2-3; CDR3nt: TGTGCCAGCAGGCAGGGCTTCTTTGGCACAGATACGCAGTATTTT; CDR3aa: CASRQGFFGTDTQYF
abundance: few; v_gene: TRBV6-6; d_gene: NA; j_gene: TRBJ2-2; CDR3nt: TGTGCCAGCAGTTACGCGGGGCGGGGGGAGCTGTTTTTT; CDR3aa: CASSYAGRGELFF
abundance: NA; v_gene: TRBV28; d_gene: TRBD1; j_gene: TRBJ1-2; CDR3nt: TGTGCCAGCAGCCTGACAGGGATAGGGTATGGCTACACCTTC; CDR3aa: CASSLTGIGYGYTF
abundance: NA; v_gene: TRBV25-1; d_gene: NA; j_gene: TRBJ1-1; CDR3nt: TGTGCCAGCAGGGAATCCATGAACACTGAAGCTTTCTTT; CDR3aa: CASRESMNTEAFF
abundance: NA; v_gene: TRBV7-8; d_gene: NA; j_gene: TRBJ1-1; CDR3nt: TGTGCCAGCAGCCCCCGTGGGGGGAGGGGTACTGAAGCTTTCTTT; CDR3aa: CASSPRGGRGTEAFF
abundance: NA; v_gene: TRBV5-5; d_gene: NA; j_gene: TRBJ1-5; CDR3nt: TGTGCCAGCAGCTTGGGGCAGGGTTCCCAGCATTTT; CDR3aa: CASSLGQGSQHF
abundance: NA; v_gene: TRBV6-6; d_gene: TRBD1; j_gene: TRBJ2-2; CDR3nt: TGTGCCGGACCGACAGGGGGTGGGACCGGGGAGCTGTTTTTT; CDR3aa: CAGPTGGGTGELFF
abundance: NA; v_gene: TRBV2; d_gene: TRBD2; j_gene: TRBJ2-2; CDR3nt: TGTGCCAGCAGGCCCGGGACTAGCGGGTCCGGGGAGCTGTTTTTT; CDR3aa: CASRPGTSGSGELFF
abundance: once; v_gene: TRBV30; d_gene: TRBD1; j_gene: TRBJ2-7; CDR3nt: TGTGCCTGGAGTGTACCCTCGGGGACAGGGGTTCACGAGCAGTACTTC; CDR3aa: CAWSVPSGTGVHEQYF
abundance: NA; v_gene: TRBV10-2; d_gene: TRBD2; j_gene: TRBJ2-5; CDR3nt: TGCGCCAGCAGTGAGTCTGAGCGGGGGGTGGAGACCCAGTACTTC; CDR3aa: CASSESERGVETQYF
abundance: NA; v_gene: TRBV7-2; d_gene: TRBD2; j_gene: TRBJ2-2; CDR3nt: TGTGCCAGCAGCTTATGGCGGGGGGGGAACACCGGGGAGCTGTTTTTT; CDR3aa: CASSLWRGGNTGELFF
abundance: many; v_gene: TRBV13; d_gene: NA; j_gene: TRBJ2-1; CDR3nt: TGTGCCAGCAGCTTAGGTCGGAGAGCCTACAATGAGCAGTTCTTC; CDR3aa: CASSLGRRAYNEQFF
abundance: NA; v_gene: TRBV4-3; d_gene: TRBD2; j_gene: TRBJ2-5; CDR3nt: TGCGCCAGCAGCCAAGACTCTAGCGGGGCCCAGACCCAGTACTTC; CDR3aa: CASSQDSSGAQTQYF
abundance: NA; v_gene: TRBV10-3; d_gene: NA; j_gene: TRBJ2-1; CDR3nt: TGTGCCATCAGGGACAACTACAATGAGCAGTTCTTC; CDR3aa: CAIRDNYNEQFF
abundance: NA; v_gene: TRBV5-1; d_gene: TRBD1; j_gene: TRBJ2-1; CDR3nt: TGCGCCAGCAGCTTAATCAGGGGGCAGAATGAGCAGTTCTTC; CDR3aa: CASSLIRGQNEQFF
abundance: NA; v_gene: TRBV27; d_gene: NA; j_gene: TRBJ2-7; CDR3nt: TGTGCCAGCAGTTGGCAGGGGGGCGCCTACGAGCAGTACTTC; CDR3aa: CASSWQGGAYEQYF
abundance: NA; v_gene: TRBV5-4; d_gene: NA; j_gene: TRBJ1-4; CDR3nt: TGTGCCAGCAGCTTGTCTAAAGAAGGGAGAATGGAAAAACTGTTTTTT; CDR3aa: CASSLSKEGRMEKLFF
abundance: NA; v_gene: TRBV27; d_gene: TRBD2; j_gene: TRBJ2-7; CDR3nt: TGTGCCAGCAGTTTAGCGGGGGGCCTAGACTACGAGCAGTACTTC; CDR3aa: CASSLAGGLDYEQYF
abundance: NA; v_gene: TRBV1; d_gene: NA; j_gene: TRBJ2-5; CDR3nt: TGCACCAGCAGCCAAGATCATCTGACTAGCGGGGAGACCCAGTACTTC; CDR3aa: CTSSQDHLTSGETQYF
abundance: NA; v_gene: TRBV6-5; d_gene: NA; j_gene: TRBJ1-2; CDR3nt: TGTGCCAGCAGAGTGGGCTACACCCCTAACTATGGCTACACCTTC; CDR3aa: CASRVGYTPNYGYTF
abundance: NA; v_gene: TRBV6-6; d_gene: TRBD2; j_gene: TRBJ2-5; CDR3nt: TGTGCCAGCACCCGCCTAGCGGGGGGGCTTCGAGAGACCCAGTACTTC; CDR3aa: CASTRLAGGLRETQYF
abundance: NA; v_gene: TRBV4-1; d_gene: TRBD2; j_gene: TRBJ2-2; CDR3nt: TGCGCCAGCAGCCTGCTAGCGGGGGAAAACACCGGGGAGCTGTTTTTT; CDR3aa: CASSLLAGENTGELFF
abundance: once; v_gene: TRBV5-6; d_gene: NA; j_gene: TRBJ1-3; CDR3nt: TGTGCCAGCAGCTTGCTTGCGGGGGCTGGAAACACCATATATTTT; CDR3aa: CASSLLAGAGNTIYF
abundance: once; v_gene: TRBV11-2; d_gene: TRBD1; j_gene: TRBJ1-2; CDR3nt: TGTGCCAGCAGCTTAAAGGGTGGAGGGGCAGGGGGCTACTATGGCTACACCTTC; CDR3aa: CASSLKGGGAGGYYGYTF
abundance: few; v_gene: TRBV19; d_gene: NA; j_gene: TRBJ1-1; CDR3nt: TGTGCCAGTAGTGAGACAGATAACACTGAAGCTTTCTTT; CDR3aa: CASSETDNTEAFF
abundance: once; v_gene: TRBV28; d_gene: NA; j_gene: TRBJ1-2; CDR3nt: TGTGCCAGCAGTTTATCAGGGTCAGGGAAGGTCTACACCTTC; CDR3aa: CASSLSGSGKVYTF
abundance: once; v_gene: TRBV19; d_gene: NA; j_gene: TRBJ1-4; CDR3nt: TGTGCCAGTAGTATGGTGGGGCAACTGTTTTTT; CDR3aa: CASSMVGQLFF
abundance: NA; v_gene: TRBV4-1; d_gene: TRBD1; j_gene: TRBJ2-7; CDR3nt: TGCGCCAGCAGCCCAGACCCAAACAGGGGCCACGAGCAGTACTTC; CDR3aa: CASSPDPNRGHEQYF
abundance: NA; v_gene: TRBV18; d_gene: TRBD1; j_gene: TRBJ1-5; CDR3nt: TGTGCCAGCTCACCTGGACAGGGTAGCAATCAGCCCCAGCATTTT; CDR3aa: CASSPGQGSNQPQHF
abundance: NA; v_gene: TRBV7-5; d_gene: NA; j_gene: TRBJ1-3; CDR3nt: TGTGCCAGAACCATAATCGACAGGGGCTCTGGAAACACCATATATTTT; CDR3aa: CARTIIDRGSGNTIYF
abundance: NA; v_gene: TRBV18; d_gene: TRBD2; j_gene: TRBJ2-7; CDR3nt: TGTGCCAGCTCACCTCCTGCGGGGGGCCACGAGCAGTACTTC; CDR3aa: CASSPPAGGHEQYF
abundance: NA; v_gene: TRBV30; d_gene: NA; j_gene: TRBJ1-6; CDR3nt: TGTGCCCACCACCGTGGGAGCTATAATTCACCCCTCCACTTT; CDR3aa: CAHHRGSYNSPLHF
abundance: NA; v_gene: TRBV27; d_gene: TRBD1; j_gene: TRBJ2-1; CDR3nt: TGTGCCAGCAGTTTATTTCCCTCAACAGGGGCTGGGCAGTTCTTC; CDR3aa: CASSLFPSTGAGQFF
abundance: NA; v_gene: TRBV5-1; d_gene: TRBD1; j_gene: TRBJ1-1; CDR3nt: TGCGCCAGCAGCTTGGGGCCTCGGGACAGGCCACCCGAAGCTTTCTTT; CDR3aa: CASSLGPRDRPPEAFF
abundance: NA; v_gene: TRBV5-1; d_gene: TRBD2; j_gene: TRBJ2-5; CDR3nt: TGCGCCAGCAGCTTGAACCCTCTTAGACTAGCGGGGGGGCAAGAGACCCAGTACTTC; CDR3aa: CASSLNPLRLAGGQETQYF
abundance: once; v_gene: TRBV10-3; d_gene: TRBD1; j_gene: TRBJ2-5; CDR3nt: TGTGCCATCAGTGAGGGAGACAGGGCGGGAGAGACCCAGTACTTC; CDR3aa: CAISEGDRAGETQYF
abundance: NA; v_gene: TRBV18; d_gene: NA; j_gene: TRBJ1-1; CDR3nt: TGTGCCAGCTCAAAACAGGGTGAGGGCACTGAAGCTTTCTTT; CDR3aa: CASSKQGEGTEAFF
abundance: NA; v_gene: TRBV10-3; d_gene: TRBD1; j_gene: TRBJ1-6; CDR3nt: TGTGCCATCAGTGAAAGGACAGGGGATAATTCACCCCTCCACTTT; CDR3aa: CAISERTGDNSPLHF
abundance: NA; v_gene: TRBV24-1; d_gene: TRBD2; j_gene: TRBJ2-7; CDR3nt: TGTGCCACCAGTGATCCCGGGACTACAAACGACGAGCAGTACTTC; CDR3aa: CATSDPGTTNDEQYF
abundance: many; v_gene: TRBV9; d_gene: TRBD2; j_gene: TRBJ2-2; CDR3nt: TGTGCCAGCAGCGTATACGGGACTAGCGGGTCGTCCGGGGAGCTGTTTTTT; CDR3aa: CASSVYGTSGSSGELFF
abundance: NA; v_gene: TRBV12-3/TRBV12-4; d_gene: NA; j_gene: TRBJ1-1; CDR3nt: TGTGCCAGCAGTTTATTAGGGGCCACTGAAGCTTTCTTT; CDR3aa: CASSLLGATEAFF
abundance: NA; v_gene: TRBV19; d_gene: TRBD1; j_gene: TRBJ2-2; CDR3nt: TGTGCCAGTAAAGGGGGCCAGGCGAACACCGGGGAGCTGTTTTTT; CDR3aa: CASKGGQANTGELFF